The present T cell receptor (beta chain) was sequenced within a study of relationships among human T cell subsets. A word on this clonotype: Its matching antigen is unknown.

Whole-study findings and limits: The seven subsets showed no significant differences in gene usage or CDR3 length. Th1, Th2 and regulatory T cells shared many CDR3 sequences.

TCR alpha and beta CDR3s were amplified from mRNA by semiquantitative ARM-PCR. In ARM-PCR, communal superprimers followed tagged nested gene-specific primers for exponential amplification. TCRdb used MiXCR to reprocess the multiplex PCR reads, holding one entry per CDR3 protein. Counted here are roughly 4,900 distinct CDR3 sequences, more than 65% occurring once; the ten biggest clones make up 25% to 35%. The V gene lost 5 bases and the J gene lost 5 bases, with 11 bases spanning the gap. Germline lookup yields CDR1 MNHNY and CDR2 SVGAGI (reference sequence). This CDR3 region has 13 residues. V and J are TRBV6-6 and TRBJ2-3, with TRBD1 as a possible D gene (5 bases). The sample consisted of total T cells sorted from blood. The TCR originated in a middle-aged man in good health. The CDR3 DNA follows: TGTGCCAGCAGTGAACAGGATTTAGATACGCAGTATTTT. As protein: CASSEQDLDTQYF.